These 7 T cell receptor beta chains were sequenced from one sample in a study of blood T cell repertoires in COVID-19. Sequencing used immunoSEQ multiplex PCR; TCRdb keeps in-frame clones, though not all of them. This sample has 150,000 to 200,000 clones, with approximately 78% found just once. Material: PBMCs or T cells enriched from blood (not recorded which). These receptors originate from a woman in her forties or fifties who had recovered from COVID-19.

The J gene is TRBJ2-1, the V gene TRBV18; D is unclear. Germline V lookup: CDR1 KGHSH, CDR2 LQKENI. The CDR3 is made up of 18 amino acids. The ends were cut back, 0 bases at V and 5 bases at J, with 20 bases in the middle. In DNA form, the CDR3 reads TGTGCCAGCTCACCACCCGTGGGTAGTGGCGGTAGTAACAATGAGCAGTTCTTC. This codes for CASSPPVGSGGSNNEQFF.

The V call is TRBV28, the J call TRBJ1-4, with 10 bases fitting TRBD1. J was trimmed by 7 bases and V by 6 bases; bases with no gene match: 8. This CDR3 has 15 amino acids. CDR1 is MDHEN, CDR2 SYDVKM, per germline. CDR3 bases: TGTGCCAGCAGCGCCGGACAGGGGGGGGGTGAAAAACTGTTTTTT. Translation: CASSAGQGGGEKLFF.

In nucleotides, the CDR3 is TGTGCCAGCAGTTATGGGGACAGGAGGTTCACTGAAGCTTTCTTT. It is translated as CASSYGDRRFTEAFF. The V call is TRBV6-5, the J call TRBJ1-1; 8 bases map to TRBD1. Germline CDR1 is MNHEY and CDR2 is SVGAGI. Trimming removed 3 bases from V and 4 bases from J; junction bases left unmatched: 7. The CDR3 runs 15 residues.

The count of this clone is one. The chain couples TRBV7-2 to TRBJ2-5; 7 bases are a match to TRBD2. This CDR3 is built from 15 residues. V gave up 1 base and J gave up 5 bases; unmatched junction bases: 7. The germline gives CDR1 SGHTA, CDR2 FQGNSA. The CDR3 is CASSLGASGGETQYF. The DNA of the CDR3 is TGTGCCAGCAGCTTAGGAGCTAGCGGAGGGGAGACCCAGTACTTC.

The chain has TRBV27 and TRBJ1-4; 9 bases align to TRBD1. CDR3 size: 16 residues. The V gene's germline CDR1 is MNHEY and CDR2 SMNVEV (reference sequence). J lost 7 bases, V lost 5 bases, and 11 bases had no gene match. The CDR3 DNA reads as TGTGCCAGCAGTAGACCTTCGACAGGGGGACGTGAAAAACTGTTTTTT. This codes for CASSRPSTGGREKLFF. The variable domain in full, completed from reference TRBV27 and TRBJ1-4, reads EAQVTQNPRYLITVTGKKLTVTCSQNMNHEYMSWYRQDPGLGLRQIYYSMNVEVTDKGDVPEGYKVSRKEKRNFPLILESPSPNQTSLYFCASSRPSTGGREKLFFGSGTQLSVL.

The V and J genes are TRBV14 and TRBJ2-1, with 10 bases identical to TRBD2. Germline V gives CDR1 SGHDN, CDR2 FVKESK. The V and J ends lost 0 bases and 4 bases, in that order; junction bases with no gene match: 3. The CDR3 sequence is 16 residues long. The CDR3 DNA reads as TGTGCCAGCAGCCAAGACAGGACTAGCGGATACAATGAGCAGTTCTTC. Translated: CASSQDRTSGYNEQFF.

This chain connects TRBV7-3 to TRBJ2-2; tentative D call: TRBD1 (5 bases). Trimming took off 2 bases at V and 5 bases at J, with 12 bases between the two ends. The CDR3 has 15 residues. Germline lookup yields CDR1 SGHTA and CDR2 FQGTGA. The CDR3 here is CASSLRQGQTGELFF. Written as DNA, the CDR3 is TGTGCCAGCAGCTTACGCCAGGGCCAGACCGGGGAGCTGTTTTTT.